The present entry profiles one T cell receptor beta chain with its context. Its antigen is undetermined. The data are from a study of CD8+ T cells in alopecia areata. Study-level information: Administration of oral tofacitinib to treated patients was at 5 to 10 mg twice daily.

The study, taken as a whole, reports: Elevated clonality characterized lesional scalp relative to normal scalp, particularly in alopecia totalis/universalis.

cDNA prepared by RNA extraction and subsequent reverse transcription served as the template for sequencing. Sequencing used immunoSEQ multiplex PCR; TCRdb keeps in-frame clones, though not all of them. The profile covers some 180,000 clones, with over 55% appearing a single time and 1.7% taken by the ten largest. As part of sample collection, lesional scalp punch biopsies and peripheral blood were taken from alopecia areata patients. The CDR3 covers 13 residues. The V and J ends lost 5 bases and 1 base respectively, with 12 bases between them. Looked up from germline, CDR1 is GTSNPN and CDR2 is SVGIG (reference sequence).

Here the sequenced sample was CD4+ T cells sorted from blood, taken at week 0. The chain combines TRBV30 with TRBJ2-7; no reliable D call. The clonotype was recovered from a human donor with alopecia areata. The CDR3 protein is CAWAQEDSYEQYF. CDR3 coding DNA: TGTGCCTGGGCCCAAGAAGATTCCTACGAGCAGTACTTC.